The 21 T cell receptor beta chains given below trace back to one sample, sequenced in a study of response to subunit inactivated influenza vaccine. TCRdb independently ran MiXCR on the RT-PCR reads; one entry per CDR3 protein. The profile shows 450,000 to 600,000 distinct CDR3 sequences, roughly 7.9% of them singletons. Sequencing was performed on PBMCs from blood, taken less than 30 months after vaccination. All receptors come from a man aged 45 to 70 who received an inactivated influenza vaccine.

This clonotype was recorded at least ten times. The chain employs TRBV5-1 and TRBJ1-2; D is unclear. The V gene lost 1 base and the J gene lost 6 bases, with 16 bases spanning the gap. The CDR3 is 15 amino acids. CDR1 SGHRS and CDR2 YFSETQ come from the germline V gene. In nucleotides, the CDR3 is TGCGCCAGCAGCTTGCAACCGGCCTCCCAGGATGGCTACACCTTC. Its protein product is CASSLQPASQDGYTF.

This clonotype was recorded many times. The gene calls are TRBV20-1 and TRBJ2-5; 12 nucleotides line up with TRBD2. The CDR3 consists of 15 residues. Germline CDR1 is DFQATT and CDR2 is SNEGSKA (reference sequence). The V segment lost 5 bases and the J segment 1 base; nucleotides outside the gene matches: 5. The DNA for the CDR3 is TGCAGTGCTTTCGGACTAGCGGGGATCCAAGAGACCCAGTACTTC. Translating gives CSAFGLAGIQETQYF.

The chain has TRBV7-6 and TRBJ2-1; TRBD2 agrees at 9 bases. J was trimmed by 4 bases and V by 6 bases; bases with no gene match: 4. CDR1 and CDR2 (germline): SGHVS, FNYEAQ. The CDR3 runs to 14 residues. Here the CDR3 DNA reads TGTGCCAGCAGATCGAGCGGGGGGTACAATGAGCAGTTCTTC. This codes for CASRSSGGYNEQFF. The whole variable domain, remainder taken from reference TRBV7-6 and TRBJ2-1, is GAGVSQSPRYKVTKRGQDVALRCDPISGHVSLYWYRQALGQGPEFLTYFNYEAQQDKSGLPNDRFSAERPEGSISTLTIQRTEQRDSAMYRCASRSSGGYNEQFFGPGTRLTVL.

The sample holds many counts of this clonotype. J is TRBJ2-2 and V is TRBV5-1, with no clear D. V lost 0 bases and J 0 bases, leaving 6 bases between the germline ends. This CDR3 is built from 15 residues. The germline V gene has CDR1 SGHRS and CDR2 YFSETQ. CDR3 region: CASSLAAANTGELFF. In DNA form, the CDR3 reads TGCGCCAGCAGCTTGGCGGCAGCGAACACCGGGGAGCTGTTTTTT.

This clonotype was observed a few times. This chain links TRBV6-1 with TRBJ1-5; maybe TRBD1 (5 bases). V was shortened by 6 bases and J by 1 base, with 10 bases between the two germline ends. Germline V gene lookup returns CDR1 MNHNS and CDR2 SASEGT. The CDR3 is 14 amino acids. CDR3 sequence reads: CASRRDGSNQPQHF. The CDR3, as DNA: TGTGCCAGCAGAAGGGACGGAAGCAATCAGCCCCAGCATTTT.

In its sample, this clonotype was seen a few times. This chain joins TRBV28 and TRBJ2-5, with D possibly TRBD1 on 6 matching bases. The CDR3 sequence is 13 residues long. V lost 6 bases and J lost 5, with 13 bases in between. Looked up from germline, CDR1 is MDHEN and CDR2 is SYDVKM. The CDR3 loop reads CASSEQGRETQYF. The CDR3 bases are TGTGCCAGCAGCGAACAGGGTAGGGAGACCCAGTACTTC.

Ten or more counts support this clonotype. V usage is TRBV29-1 and J usage is TRBJ1-5; D gene unclear. The germline CDR1 and CDR2 sequences are SQVTM and ANQGSEA. Trimming shortened V by 6 bases and J by 7 bases, and 16 bases separated the two germline ends. CDR3 length: 13 amino acids. In nucleotides, the CDR3 is TGCAGCGTCTCGGACGCACCTGGGCAGCCCCAGCATTTT. Translating it yields CSVSDAPGQPQHF.

Only a few counts were recorded for this clonotype. The chain recombines TRBV30 with TRBJ2-1; 10 positions agree with TRBD1. V lost 5 bases and J lost 2; bases outside the gene matches: 9. Germline-derived CDR1 and CDR2 are GTSNPN and SVGIG (reference sequence). The CDR3 is made up of 16 amino acids. CDR3 bases: TGTGCCTGGGACCCCGGGACAGGGGATACCTACAATGAGCAGTTCTTC. Translated: CAWDPGTGDTYNEQFF.

V gene TRBV14 combines with J gene TRBJ2-2; no reliable D call. This CDR3 has 14 residues. Germline V gene data show CDR1 as SGHDN and CDR2 as FVKESK. V lost 1 base, J lost 3 bases, and 6 bases lay in between. CDR3 residues: CASSQGPHTGELFF. The DNA of the CDR3 is TGTGCCAGCAGCCAAGGACCTCACACCGGGGAGCTGTTTTTT.

This clonotype has ten or more counts. Relative to the germline gene, one junction end is altered; a read error may explain this. V is TRBV14 and J is TRBJ2-5; D gene unclear. This CDR3 is 11 amino acids long. CDR1 is SGHDN, CDR2 FVKESK, per germline. CDR3 sequence reads: CASSPSLGLHF. CDR3 nucleotides: TGTGCCAGCAGCCCTTCCCTAGGTCTGCACTTC.

CDR3 coding DNA: TGTGCCAGCAGCTCCCGGCGGAGTGAGGGGAATGAGCAGTTCTTC. It codes for CASSSRRSEGNEQFF. This rearrangement joins TRBV6-2 or TRBV6-3 to TRBJ2-1; D may correspond to TRBD1 or TRBD2 (5 bases each). Germline V lookup: CDR1 MNHEY, CDR2 SVGEGT. The length of the CDR3 is 15 residues. V was trimmed by 6 bases and J by 7 bases, leaving 19 bases between them.

V usage is TRBV4-3 and J usage is TRBJ2-3; 14 bases align to TRBD2. Losses at the gene ends were 0 bases for V and 6 bases for J; bases not matched to a gene: 8. Germline lookup yields CDR1 LGHNA and CDR2 YSLEER. The CDR3 runs 18 residues. The CDR3 protein is CASSQEGLAGAPGDTQYF. CDR3 DNA sequence: TGCGCCAGCAGCCAAGAGGGACTAGCGGGAGCCCCAGGGGATACGCAGTATTTT.

The chain links TRBV2 to TRBJ2-1, with 8 bases matching TRBD2. CDR3 length: 15 residues. Germline V gene sequence: CDR1 SNHLY, CDR2 FYNNEI. With 7 bases clipped from V and 9 bases from J, the junction kept 14 bases outside the gene matches. This CDR3 reads CASKTASGSNLEQFF. CDR3 nucleotide sequence: TGTGCCAGCAAGACCGCGAGCGGGAGTAACCTTGAGCAGTTCTTC.

This clonotype appeared a few times. One base away lies a much larger clone, so this may be a sequencing read error. The rearrangement uses TRBV4-3 and TRBJ1-1; D gene uncertain. This CDR3 has 13 residues. The germline V gene has CDR1 LGHNA and CDR2 YSLEER. The V and J ends lost 0 bases and 0 bases respectively, with 2 bases between them. The CDR3 coding sequence is TGCGCCAGCAGCCAAGAAATGAACACTGAAGCTTTCTTT. Amino acid sequence: CASSQEMNTEAFF.

The chain recombines TRBV4-1 with TRBJ2-1; 8 bases match TRBD2. The germline CDR1 and CDR2 sequences are MGHRA and YSYEKL. The CDR3 sequence is 16 residues long. Losses at the gene ends were 4 bases for V and 3 bases for J; bases not matched to a gene: 8. This CDR3 is CASSPLATSGYNEQFF. The CDR3 DNA sequence: TGCGCCAGCAGCCCCCTCGCAACTAGCGGCTACAATGAGCAGTTCTTC.

This clonotype was observed many times. This chain uses TRBV6-1 with TRBJ2-3, with D possibly TRBD2 on 6 matching bases. The CDR3 spans 10 residues. Germline values: CDR1 MNHNS, CDR2 SASEGT. Trimming removed 8 bases from V and 6 bases from J, with 6 bases in between. The CDR3 nucleotides are TGTGCCAGCGGAGGGGATACGCAGTATTTT. As protein: CASGGDTQYF.

This clonotype occurred a few times. The rearrangement links TRBV5-1 to TRBJ2-5, with TRBD2 matching 7 bases. J lost 5 bases, V lost 4 bases, and 11 bases had no gene match. CDR1 is SGHRS and CDR2 is YFSETQ in the germline V gene. This CDR3 comprises 15 residues. The CDR3 DNA reads as TGCGCCAGCAGCCTGGCGGACCCCGGGGGGGAGACCCAGTACTTC. It codes for CASSLADPGGETQYF.

The DNA for the CDR3 is TGTGCCAGCTCAAAAGGGGGGGGCAATCAGCCCCAGCATTTT. As protein: CASSKGGGNQPQHF. V and J are TRBV18 and TRBJ1-5, with D possibly being TRBD1 (6 bases). Trimming shortened V by 5 bases and J by 2 bases, and 10 bases separated the two germline ends. Germline CDR1 is KGHSH and CDR2 is LQKENI. The CDR3 has 14 amino acids.

This chain joins TRBV2 and TRBJ2-6; no definite D call. The CDR3 covers 13 residues. Germline CDR1 reads SNHLY; CDR2 reads FYNNEI. V lost 11 bases, J lost 0 bases, and 8 bases lay in between. The CDR3 loop reads CAAWDSGANVLTF. The CDR3 DNA reads as TGTGCCGCCTGGGACTCTGGGGCCAACGTCCTGACTTTC.

This clonotype has at least ten counts. V and J are TRBV4-2 and TRBJ1-5, with D tentatively TRBD1 (6 bases). Germline V gives CDR1 LGHNA, CDR2 YNFKEQ. The CDR3 has 16 residues. The germline V and J ends were trimmed by 4 bases and 0 bases, with 13 bases remaining between them. The CDR3 sequence is CASSPRQDISNQPQHF. CDR3 DNA: TGTGCCAGCAGCCCACGACAGGACATTAGCAATCAGCCCCAGCATTTT.

The chain carries TRBV20-1 and TRBJ1-5, with unresolved D. Deletions cut 1 base from V and 1 base from J, with 5 bases between. The CDR3 has 13 amino acids. In germline, CDR1 is DFQATT, CDR2 SNEGSKA (reference sequence). The CDR3 is CSARVTSNQPQHF. CDR3 nucleotide sequence: TGCAGTGCTAGAGTTACAAGCAATCAGCCCCAGCATTTT.